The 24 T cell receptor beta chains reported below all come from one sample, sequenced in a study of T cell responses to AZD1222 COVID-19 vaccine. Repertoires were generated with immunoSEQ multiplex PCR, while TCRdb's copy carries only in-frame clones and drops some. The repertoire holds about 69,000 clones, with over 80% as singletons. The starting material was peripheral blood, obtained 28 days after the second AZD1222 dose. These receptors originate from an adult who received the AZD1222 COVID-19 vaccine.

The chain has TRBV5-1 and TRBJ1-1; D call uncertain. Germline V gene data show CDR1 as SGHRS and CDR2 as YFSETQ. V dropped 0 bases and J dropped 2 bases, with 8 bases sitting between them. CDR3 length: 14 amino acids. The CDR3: CASSLVRPNTEAFF. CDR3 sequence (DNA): TGCGCCAGCAGCTTGGTTAGGCCAAACACTGAAGCTTTCTTT.

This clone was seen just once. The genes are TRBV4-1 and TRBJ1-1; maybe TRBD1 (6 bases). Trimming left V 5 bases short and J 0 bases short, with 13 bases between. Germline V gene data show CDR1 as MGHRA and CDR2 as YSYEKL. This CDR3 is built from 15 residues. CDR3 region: CASSVPRGMNTEAFF. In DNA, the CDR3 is TGCGCCAGCAGCGTCCCCAGGGGAATGAACACTGAAGCTTTCTTT.

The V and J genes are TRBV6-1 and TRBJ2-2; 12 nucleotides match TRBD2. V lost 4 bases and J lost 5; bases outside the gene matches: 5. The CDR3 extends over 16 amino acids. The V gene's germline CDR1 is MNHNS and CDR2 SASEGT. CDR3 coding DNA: TGTGCCAGCAGTGCACTAGCGGGGGGAATAACCGGGGAGCTGTTTTTT. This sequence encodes CASSALAGGITGELFF.

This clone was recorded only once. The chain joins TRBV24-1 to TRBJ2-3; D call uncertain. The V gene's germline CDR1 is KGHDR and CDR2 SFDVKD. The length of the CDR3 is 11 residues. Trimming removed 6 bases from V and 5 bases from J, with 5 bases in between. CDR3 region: CATSYQDTQYF. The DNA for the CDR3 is TGTGCCACCAGTTATCAAGATACGCAGTATTTT.

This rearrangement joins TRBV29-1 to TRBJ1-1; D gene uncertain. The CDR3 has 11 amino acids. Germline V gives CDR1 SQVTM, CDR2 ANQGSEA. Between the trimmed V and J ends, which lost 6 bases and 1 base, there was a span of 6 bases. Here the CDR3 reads CSVRPNTEAFF. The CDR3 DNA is TGCAGCGTGAGGCCGAACACTGAAGCTTTCTTT.

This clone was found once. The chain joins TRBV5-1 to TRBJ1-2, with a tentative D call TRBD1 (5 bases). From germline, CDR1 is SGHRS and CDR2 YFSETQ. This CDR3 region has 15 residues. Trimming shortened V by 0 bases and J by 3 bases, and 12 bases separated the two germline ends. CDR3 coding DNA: TGCGCCAGCAGCTTGGCTCCAGGGCGGGACTATGGCTACACCTTC. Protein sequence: CASSLAPGRDYGYTF.

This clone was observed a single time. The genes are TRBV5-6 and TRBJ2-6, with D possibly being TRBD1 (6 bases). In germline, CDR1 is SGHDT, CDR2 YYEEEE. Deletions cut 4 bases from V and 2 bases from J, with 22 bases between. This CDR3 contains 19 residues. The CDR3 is CASSVRRQALTPGANVLTF. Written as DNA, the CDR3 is TGTGCCAGCAGCGTACGTCGACAGGCCCTCACCCCTGGGGCCAACGTCCTGACTTTC.

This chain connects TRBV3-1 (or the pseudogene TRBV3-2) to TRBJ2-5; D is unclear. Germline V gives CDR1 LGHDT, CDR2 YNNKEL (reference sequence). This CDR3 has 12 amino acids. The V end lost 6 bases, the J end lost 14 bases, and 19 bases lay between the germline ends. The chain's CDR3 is CASRSMFGLQYF. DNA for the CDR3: TGTGCCAGCAGGTCAATGTTTGGGCTACAATACTTC.

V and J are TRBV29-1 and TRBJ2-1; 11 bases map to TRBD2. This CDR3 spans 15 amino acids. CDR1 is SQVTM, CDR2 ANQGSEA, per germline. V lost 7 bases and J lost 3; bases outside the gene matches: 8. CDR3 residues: CSAAGTSGLYNEQFF. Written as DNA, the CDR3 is TGCAGCGCCGCCGGGACTAGCGGACTCTACAATGAGCAGTTCTTC.

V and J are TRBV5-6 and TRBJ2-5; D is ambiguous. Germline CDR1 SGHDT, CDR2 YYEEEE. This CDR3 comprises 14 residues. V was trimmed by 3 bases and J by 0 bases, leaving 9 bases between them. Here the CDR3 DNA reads TGTGCCAGCAGCTCTGTTGTGCACCAAGAGACCCAGTACTTC. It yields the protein CASSSVVHQETQYF.

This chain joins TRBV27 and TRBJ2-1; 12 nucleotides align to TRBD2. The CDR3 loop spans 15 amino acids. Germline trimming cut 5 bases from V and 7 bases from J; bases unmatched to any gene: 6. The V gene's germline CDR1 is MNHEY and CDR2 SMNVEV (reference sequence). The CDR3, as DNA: TGTGCCAGCAGTCGACTAGCGGGAGCTAGGAATGAGCAGTTCTTC. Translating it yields CASSRLAGARNEQFF.

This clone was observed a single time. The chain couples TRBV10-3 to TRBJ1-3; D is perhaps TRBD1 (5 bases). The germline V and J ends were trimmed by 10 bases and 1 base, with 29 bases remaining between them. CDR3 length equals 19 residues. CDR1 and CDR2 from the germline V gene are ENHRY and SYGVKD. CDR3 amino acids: CATAPGVSGGGGSGNTIYF. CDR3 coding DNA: TGTGCCACTGCGCCTGGTGTTTCTGGTGGTGGGGGATCTGGAAACACCATATATTTT.

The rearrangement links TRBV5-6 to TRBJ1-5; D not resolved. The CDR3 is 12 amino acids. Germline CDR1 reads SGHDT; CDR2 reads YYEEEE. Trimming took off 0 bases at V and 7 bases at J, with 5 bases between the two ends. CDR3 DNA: TGTGCCAGCAGCTTGGGAGACCAGCCCCAGCATTTT. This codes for CASSLGDQPQHF.

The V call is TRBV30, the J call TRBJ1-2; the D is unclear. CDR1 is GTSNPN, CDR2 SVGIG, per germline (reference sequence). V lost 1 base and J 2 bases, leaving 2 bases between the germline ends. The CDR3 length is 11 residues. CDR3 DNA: TGTGCCTGGAGTGGGAACTATGGCTACACCTTC. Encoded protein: CAWSGNYGYTF.

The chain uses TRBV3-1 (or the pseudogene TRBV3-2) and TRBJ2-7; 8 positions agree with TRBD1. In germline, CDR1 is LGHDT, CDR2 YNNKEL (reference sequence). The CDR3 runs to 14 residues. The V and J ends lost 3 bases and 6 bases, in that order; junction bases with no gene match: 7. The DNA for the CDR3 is TGTGCCAGCAGCCACGGACAGGGCGCACCCGAGCAGTACTTC. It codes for CASSHGQGAPEQYF.

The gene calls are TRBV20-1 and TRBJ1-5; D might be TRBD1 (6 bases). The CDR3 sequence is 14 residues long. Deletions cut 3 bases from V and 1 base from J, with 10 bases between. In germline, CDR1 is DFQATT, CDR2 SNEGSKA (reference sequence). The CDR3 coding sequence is TGCAGTGCTAGTTTAGGGGGAAGCAATCAGCCCCAGCATTTT. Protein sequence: CSASLGGSNQPQHF.

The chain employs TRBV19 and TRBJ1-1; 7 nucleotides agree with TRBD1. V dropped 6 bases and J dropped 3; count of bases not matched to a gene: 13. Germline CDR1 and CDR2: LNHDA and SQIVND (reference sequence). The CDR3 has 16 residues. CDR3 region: CASRVQVAGGDTEAFF. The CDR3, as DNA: TGTGCCAGTAGGGTTCAGGTGGCAGGGGGAGACACTGAAGCTTTCTTT.

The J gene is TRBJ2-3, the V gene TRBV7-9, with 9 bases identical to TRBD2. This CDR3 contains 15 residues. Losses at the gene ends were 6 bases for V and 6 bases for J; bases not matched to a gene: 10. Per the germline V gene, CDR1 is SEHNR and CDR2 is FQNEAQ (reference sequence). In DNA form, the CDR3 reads TGTGCCAGCAGTACCGGGACTAGCCAAGGGGATACGCAGTATTTT. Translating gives CASSTGTSQGDTQYF.

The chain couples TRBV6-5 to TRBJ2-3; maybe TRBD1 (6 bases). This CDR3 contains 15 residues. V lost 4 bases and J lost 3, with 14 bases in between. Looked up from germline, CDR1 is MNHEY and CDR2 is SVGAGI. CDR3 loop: CASSLLGQMTDTQYF. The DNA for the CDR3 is TGTGCCAGCAGTTTATTAGGACAGATGACAGATACGCAGTATTTT.

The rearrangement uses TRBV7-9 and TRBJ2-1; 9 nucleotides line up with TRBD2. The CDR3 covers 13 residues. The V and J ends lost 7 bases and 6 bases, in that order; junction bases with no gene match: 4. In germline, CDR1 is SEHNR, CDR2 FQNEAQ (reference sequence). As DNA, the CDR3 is TGTGCCAGCATGGCGGGAGGGGGCAATGAGCAGTTCTTC. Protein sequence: CASMAGGGNEQFF. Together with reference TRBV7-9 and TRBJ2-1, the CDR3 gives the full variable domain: DTGVSQNPRHKITKRGQNVTFRCDPISEHNRLYWYRQTLGQGPEFLTYFQNEAQLEKSRLLSDRFSAERPKGSFSTLEIQRTEQGDSAMYLCASMAGGGNEQFFGPGTRLTVL.

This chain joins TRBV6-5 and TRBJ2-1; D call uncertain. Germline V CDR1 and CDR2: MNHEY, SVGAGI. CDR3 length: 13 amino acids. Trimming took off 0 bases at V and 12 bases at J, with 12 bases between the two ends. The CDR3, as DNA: TGTGCCAGCAGTTACTCAGACCTCCTGCCGCAGTTCTTC. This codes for CASSYSDLLPQFF.

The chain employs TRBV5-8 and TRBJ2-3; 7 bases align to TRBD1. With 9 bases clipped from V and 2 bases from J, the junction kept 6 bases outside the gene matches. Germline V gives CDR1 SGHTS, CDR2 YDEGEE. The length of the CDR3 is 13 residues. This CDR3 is CANSGTDTDTQYF. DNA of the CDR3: TGTGCCAATTCCGGGACAGACACAGATACGCAGTATTTT.

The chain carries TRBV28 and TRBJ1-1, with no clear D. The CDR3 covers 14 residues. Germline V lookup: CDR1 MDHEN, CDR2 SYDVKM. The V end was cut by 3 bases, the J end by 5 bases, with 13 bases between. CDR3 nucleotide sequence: TGTGCCAGCAGTTTGGGTAGGGTGGGTACTGAAGCTTTCTTT. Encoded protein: CASSLGRVGTEAFF.

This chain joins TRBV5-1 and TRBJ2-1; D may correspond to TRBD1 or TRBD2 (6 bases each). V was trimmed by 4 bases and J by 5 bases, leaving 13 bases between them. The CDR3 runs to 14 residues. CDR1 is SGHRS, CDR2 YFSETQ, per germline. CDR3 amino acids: CASSEGGANNEQFF. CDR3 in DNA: TGCGCCAGCAGCGAGGGGGGCGCCAACAATGAGCAGTTCTTC.